These T cell receptor beta chains were read from a single sample in a study of PD-L1 blockade in urothelial cancer. Data came from immunoSEQ multiplex PCR; TCRdb stores just in-frame clones and leaves some out. Here the sample spans 30,000 to 40,000 clones, approximately 80% being singletons. The sample in question was PBMCs, obtained around atezolizumab (anti-PD-L1) treatment. Receptors originate from an elderly man with urothelial cancer. Both conserved end residues are part of each CDR3. Fields, in order: J gene, D gene, clone size, V gene, CDR3 DNA, CDR3 protein. A D gene is named only where the DNA matches it firmly. For some rows the clone size is stated as once, few or many, or as a class when expanded; others skip it.

>TRBJ1-1|TRBD1|once|TRBV28
TGTGCCAGCAGTGTACAGGGGGCGGAAACTGAAGCTTTCTTT
CASSVQGAETEAFF
>TRBJ2-7|TRBD1|.|TRBV29-1
TGCAGCGTCCTCCGACAGGGGGCGATAAACGAGCAGTACTTC
CSVLRQGAINEQYF
>TRBJ1-1|TRBD1|.|TRBV28
TGTGCCAGCACCCCGGGGGACAGGAACACTGAAGCTTTCTTT
CASTPGDRNTEAFF
>TRBJ1-5|TRBD1|.|TRBV5-4
TGTGCCAGCAGCTTAGGGGGACAGAGCAATCAGCCCCAGCATTTT
CASSLGGQSNQPQHF
>TRBJ2-7|TRBD2|.|TRBV19
TGTGCCAGTAGTAGAGGACTAGCGGGGGCCTACGAGCAGTACTTC
CASSRGLAGAYEQYF
>TRBJ1-1|.|.|TRBV5-1
TGCGCCAGCAGCTTTTTTTCGTCCAGAATAAACATGAACACTGAAGCTTTCTTT
CASSFFSSRINMNTEAFF
>TRBJ2-5|.|.|TRBV7-7
TGTGCCAGCAGCTTGATCGGCGGAGAGACCCAGTACTTC
CASSLIGGETQYF
>TRBJ1-2|.|.|TRBV7-2
TGTGCCAGCAGCTCGCGGGTGTCCAACTATGGCTACACCTTC
CASSSRVSNYGYTF
>TRBJ2-1|.|.|TRBV28
TGTGCCAGCCTGAGACAGACCAGCTCCCATGAGCAGTTCTTC
CASLRQTSSHEQFF
>TRBJ2-7|.|.|TRBV14
TGTGCCAGCAGCCAAGACACAGGGACCTACGAGCAGTACTTC
CASSQDTGTYEQYF
>TRBJ2-7|.|.|TRBV6-5
TGTGCCAGCAGTCGAGGACAGACCTACGAGCAGTACTTC
CASSRGQTYEQYF
>TRBJ2-3|TRBD2|.|TRBV9
TGTGCCAGCAGCGTAGGGGGTAGCGGGAGGTTAACAGATACGCAGTATTTT
CASSVGGSGRLTDTQYF
>TRBJ2-3|.|.|TRBV25-1
TGTGCCAGCAGGGGGGACTCGCTTACAGATACGCAGTATTTT
CASRGDSLTDTQYF
>TRBJ2-3|TRBD2|.|TRBV19
TGTGCCAGTAGTAGCATTGCGGGAGGACTTAGCACAGATACGCAGTATTTT
CASSSIAGGLSTDTQYF
>TRBJ2-1|.|.|TRBV2
TGTGCCAGCAGGGAGGACAGATACAATGAGCAGTTCTTC
CASREDRYNEQFF
>TRBJ1-3|TRBD1|.|TRBV6-6
TGTGCCAGCAGTGGGACAGCGGGCGGAAACACCATATATTTT
CASSGTAGGNTIYF
>TRBJ2-3|.|.|TRBV18
TGTGCCAGCTCACCTTCCGCAGATACGCAGTATTTT
CASSPSADTQYF
>TRBJ2-1|.|few|TRBV19
TGTGCCAGCGCCTGGACTAACAATGAGCAGTTCTTC
CASAWTNNEQFF
>TRBJ2-3|.|.|TRBV5-1
TGCGCCAGCAGCTTGGCTGGCGGGTGGACAGATACGCAGTATTTT
CASSLAGGWTDTQYF
>TRBJ2-3|TRBD2|.|TRBV11-3
TGTGCCAGCAGCTTAGGTAGCGGGGCAGATACGCAGTATTTT
CASSLGSGADTQYF
>TRBJ2-7|.|.|TRBV5-5
TGTGCCAGCAGCTGGGGGACTCTCGGCTCCTACGAGCAGTACTTC
CASSWGTLGSYEQYF
>TRBJ1-1|.|once|TRBV6-1
TGTGCCAGCAAGAGGACACAGATGAACACTGAAGCTTTCTTT
CASKRTQMNTEAFF